This T cell receptor (beta chain) emerged from a study of OX40 agonist ivuxolimab in advanced cancers. The length of the CDR3 is 17 residues. J was trimmed by 1 base and V by 2 bases; bases with no gene match: 6. Per germline, CDR1 MRHNA and CDR2 SNTAGT. The assay was immunoSEQ multiplex PCR, and TCRdb's table has in-frame clones only and misses some. The table records 35,000 to 55,000 clones, roughly 89% of them present only once. The receptor was derived from an adult with an advanced solid tumor such as melanoma, head and neck, liver or kidney cancer. Sample: CD4+ or CD8+ T cells sorted from blood, taken in a trial of the OX40 agonist ivuxolimab. The chain employs TRBV6-4 and TRBJ2-3, with 10 bases identical to TRBD2. Here the CDR3 reads CASSDSPGTSGTDTQYF. CDR3 nucleotide sequence: TGTGCCAGCAGTGACAGTCCCGGGACTAGCGGCACAGATACGCAGTATTTT.